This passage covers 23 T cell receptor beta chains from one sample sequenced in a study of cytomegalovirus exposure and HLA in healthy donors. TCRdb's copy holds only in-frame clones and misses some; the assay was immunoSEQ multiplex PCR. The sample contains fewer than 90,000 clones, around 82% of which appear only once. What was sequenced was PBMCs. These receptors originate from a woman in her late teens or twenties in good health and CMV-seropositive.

The chain's CDR3 is CASTALRTYNEQFF. CDR3 nucleotide sequence: TGTGCCAGCACCGCCCTCCGGACATACAATGAGCAGTTCTTC. The chain employs TRBV6-6 and TRBJ2-1; a possible D gene is TRBD1 (5 bases). Germline V lookup: CDR1 MNHNY, CDR2 SVGAGI (reference sequence). The V end was cut by 7 bases, the J end by 4 bases, with 14 bases between. The CDR3 consists of 14 residues.

CDR3 in amino acids: CASSWTIQETQYF. As DNA, the CDR3 is TGTGCCAGCAGTTGGACTATCCAAGAGACCCAGTACTTC. The V and J genes are TRBV7-9 and TRBJ2-5; D is perhaps TRBD2 (6 bases). This CDR3 spans 13 amino acids. From germline, CDR1 is SEHNR and CDR2 FQNEAQ (reference sequence). Trimming pared 6 bases from V and 1 base from J, leaving 9 bases between.

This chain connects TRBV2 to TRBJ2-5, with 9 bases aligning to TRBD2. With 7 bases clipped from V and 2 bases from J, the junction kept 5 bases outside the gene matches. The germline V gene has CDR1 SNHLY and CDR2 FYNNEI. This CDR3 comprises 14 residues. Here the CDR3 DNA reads TGTGCCAGCATCATCGCGGGGGGGCAAGAGACCCAGTACTTC. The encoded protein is CASIIAGGQETQYF.

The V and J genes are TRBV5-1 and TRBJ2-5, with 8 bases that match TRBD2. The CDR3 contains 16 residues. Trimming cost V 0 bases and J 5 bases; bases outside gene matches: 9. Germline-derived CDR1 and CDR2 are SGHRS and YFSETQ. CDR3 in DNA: TGCGCCAGCAGCTTGGGGACTCAGCGGGGGAGGGAGACCCAGTACTTC. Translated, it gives CASSLGTQRGRETQYF.

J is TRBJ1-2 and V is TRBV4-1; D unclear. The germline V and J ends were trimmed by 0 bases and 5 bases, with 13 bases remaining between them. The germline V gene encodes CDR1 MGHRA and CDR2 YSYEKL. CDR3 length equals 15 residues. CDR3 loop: CASSQDEETTYGYTF. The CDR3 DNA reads TGCGCCAGCAGCCAAGACGAGGAAACAACTTATGGCTACACCTTC.

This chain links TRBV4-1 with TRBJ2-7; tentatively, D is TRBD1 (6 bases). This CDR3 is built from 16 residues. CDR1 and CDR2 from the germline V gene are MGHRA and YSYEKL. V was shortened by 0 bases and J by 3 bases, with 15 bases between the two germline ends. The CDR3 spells CASSQDDTGHLYEQYF. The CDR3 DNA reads TGCGCCAGCAGCCAAGATGATACGGGACACCTCTACGAGCAGTACTTC.

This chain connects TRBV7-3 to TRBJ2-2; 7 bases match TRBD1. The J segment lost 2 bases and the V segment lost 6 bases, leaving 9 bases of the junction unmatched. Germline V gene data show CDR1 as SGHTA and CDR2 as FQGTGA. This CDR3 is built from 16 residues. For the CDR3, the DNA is TGTGCCAGCAGGCCGCCGGGACAGATAAACACCGGGGAGCTGTTTTTT. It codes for CASRPPGQINTGELFF.

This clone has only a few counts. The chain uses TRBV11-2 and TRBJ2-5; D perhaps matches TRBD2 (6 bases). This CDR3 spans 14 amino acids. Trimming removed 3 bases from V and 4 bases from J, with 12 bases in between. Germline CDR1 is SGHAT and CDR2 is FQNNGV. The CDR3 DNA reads TGTGCCAGCAGCTTCGCATTCGGGGGAGAGACCCAGTACTTC. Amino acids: CASSFAFGGETQYF. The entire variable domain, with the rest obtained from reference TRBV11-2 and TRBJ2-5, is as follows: EAGVAQSPRYKIIEKRQSVAFWCNPISGHATLYWYQQILGQGPKLLIQFQNNGVVDDSQLPKDRFSAERLKGVDSTLKIQPAKLEDSAVYLCASSFAFGGETQYFGPGTRLLVL.

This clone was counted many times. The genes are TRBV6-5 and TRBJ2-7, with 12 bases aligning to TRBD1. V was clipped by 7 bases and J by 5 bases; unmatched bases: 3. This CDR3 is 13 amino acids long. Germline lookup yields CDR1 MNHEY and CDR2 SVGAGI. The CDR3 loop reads CASMRDRGHEQYF. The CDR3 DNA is TGTGCCAGCATGAGGGACAGGGGGCACGAGCAGTACTTC.

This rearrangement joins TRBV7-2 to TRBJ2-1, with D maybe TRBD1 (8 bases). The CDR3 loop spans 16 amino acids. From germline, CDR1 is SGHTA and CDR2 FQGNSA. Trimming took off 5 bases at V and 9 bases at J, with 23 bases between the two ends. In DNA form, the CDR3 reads TGTGCCAGCAGCCAATGGGGGGGTTACCAGGGGGCTGAGCAGTTCTTC. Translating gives CASSQWGGYQGAEQFF.

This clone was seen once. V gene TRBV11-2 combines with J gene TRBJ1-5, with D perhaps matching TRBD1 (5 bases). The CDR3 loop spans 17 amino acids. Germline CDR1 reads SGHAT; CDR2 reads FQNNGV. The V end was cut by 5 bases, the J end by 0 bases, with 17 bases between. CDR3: CASSPGRGRNSNQPQHF. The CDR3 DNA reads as TGTGCCAGCAGCCCAGGAAGGGGCAGAAATAGCAATCAGCCCCAGCATTTT.

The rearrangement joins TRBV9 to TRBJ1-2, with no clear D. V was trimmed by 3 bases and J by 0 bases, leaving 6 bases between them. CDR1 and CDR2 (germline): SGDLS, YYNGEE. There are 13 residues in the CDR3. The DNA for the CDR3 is TGTGCCAGCAGCGCCGGGACTAACTATGGCTACACCTTC. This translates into CASSAGTNYGYTF.

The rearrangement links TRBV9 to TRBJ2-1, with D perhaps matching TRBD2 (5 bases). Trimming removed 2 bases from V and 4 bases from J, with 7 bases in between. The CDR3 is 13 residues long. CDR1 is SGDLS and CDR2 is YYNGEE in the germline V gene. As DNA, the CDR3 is TGTGCCAGCAGCGTCCGGGATTACAATGAGCAGTTCTTC. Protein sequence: CASSVRDYNEQFF.

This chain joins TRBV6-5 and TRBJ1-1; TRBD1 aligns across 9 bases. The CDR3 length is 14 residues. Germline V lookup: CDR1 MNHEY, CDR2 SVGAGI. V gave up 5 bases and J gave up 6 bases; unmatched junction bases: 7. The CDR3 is CASSPTGGAAEAFF. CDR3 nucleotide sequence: TGTGCCAGCAGTCCAACAGGGGGCGCCGCTGAAGCTTTCTTT.

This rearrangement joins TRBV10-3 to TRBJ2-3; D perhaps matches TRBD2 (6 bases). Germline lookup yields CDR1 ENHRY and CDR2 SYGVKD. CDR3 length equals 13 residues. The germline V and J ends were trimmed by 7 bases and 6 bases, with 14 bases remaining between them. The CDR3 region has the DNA TGTGCCATCATTAAGGACCGGGGGGATACGCAGTATTTT. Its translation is CAIIKDRGDTQYF.

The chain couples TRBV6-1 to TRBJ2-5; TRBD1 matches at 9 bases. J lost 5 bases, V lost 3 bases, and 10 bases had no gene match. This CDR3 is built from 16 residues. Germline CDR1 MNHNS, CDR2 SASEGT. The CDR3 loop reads CASSDLTGTGWETQYF. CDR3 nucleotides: TGTGCCAGCAGTGACCTTACCGGGACAGGGTGGGAGACCCAGTACTTC.

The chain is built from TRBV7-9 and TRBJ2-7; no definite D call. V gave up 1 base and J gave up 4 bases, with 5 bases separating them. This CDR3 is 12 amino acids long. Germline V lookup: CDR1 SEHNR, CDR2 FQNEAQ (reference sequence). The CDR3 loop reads CASSLGSYEQYF. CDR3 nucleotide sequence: TGTGCCAGCAGCTTAGGTAGTTACGAGCAGTACTTC.

The CDR3 DNA sequence: TGTGCCAGCAGCCAACCGGGACAGGGGAGTCAGCCCCAGCATTTT. This translates into CASSQPGQGSQPQHF. The J gene is TRBJ1-5, the V gene TRBV4-2; TRBD1 matches 10 bases. Trimming removed 2 bases from V and 6 bases from J; junction bases left unmatched: 4. Germline V gene data show CDR1 as LGHNA and CDR2 as YNFKEQ. This CDR3 region has 15 residues.

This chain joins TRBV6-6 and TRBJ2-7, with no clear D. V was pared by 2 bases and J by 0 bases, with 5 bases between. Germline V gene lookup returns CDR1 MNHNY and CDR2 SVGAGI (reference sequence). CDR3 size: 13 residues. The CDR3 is CASSYVHSYEQYF. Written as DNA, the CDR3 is TGTGCCAGCAGTTACGTCCACTCCTACGAGCAGTACTTC.

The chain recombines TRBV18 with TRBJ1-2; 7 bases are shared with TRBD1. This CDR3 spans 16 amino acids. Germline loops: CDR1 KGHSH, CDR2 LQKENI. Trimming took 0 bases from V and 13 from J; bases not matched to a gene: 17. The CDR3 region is CASSPPAGGPLGGSTF. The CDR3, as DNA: TGTGCCAGCTCACCACCGGCAGGGGGGCCCCTTGGTGGATCCACCTTC. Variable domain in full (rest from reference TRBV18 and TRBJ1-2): NAGVMQNPRHLVRRRGQEARLRCSPMKGHSHVYWYRQLPEEGLKFMVYLQKENIIDESGMPKERFSAEFPKEGPSILRIQQVVRGDSAAYFCASSPPAGGPLGGSTFGSGTRLTVV.

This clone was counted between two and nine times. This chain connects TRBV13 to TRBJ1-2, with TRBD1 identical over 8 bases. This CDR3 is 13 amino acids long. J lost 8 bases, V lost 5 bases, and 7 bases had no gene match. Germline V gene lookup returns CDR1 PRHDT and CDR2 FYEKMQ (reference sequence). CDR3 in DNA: TGTGCCAGCAGCCTCGGACAGGGAGGGGGCTACACCTTC. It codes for CASSLGQGGGYTF. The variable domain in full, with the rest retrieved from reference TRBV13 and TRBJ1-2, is AAGVIQSPRHLIKEKRETATLKCYPIPRHDTVYWYQQGPGQDPQFLISFYEKMQSDKGSIPDRFSAQQFSDYHSELNMSSLELGDSALYFCASSLGQGGGYTFGSGTRLTVV.

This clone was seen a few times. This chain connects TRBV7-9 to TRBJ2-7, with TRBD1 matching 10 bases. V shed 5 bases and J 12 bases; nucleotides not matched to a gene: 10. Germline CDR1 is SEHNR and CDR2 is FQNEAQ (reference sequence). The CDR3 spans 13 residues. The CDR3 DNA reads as TGTGCCAGCAGCCACCGGGACAGGGGCGGGCGGTACTTC. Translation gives CASSHRDRGGRYF.

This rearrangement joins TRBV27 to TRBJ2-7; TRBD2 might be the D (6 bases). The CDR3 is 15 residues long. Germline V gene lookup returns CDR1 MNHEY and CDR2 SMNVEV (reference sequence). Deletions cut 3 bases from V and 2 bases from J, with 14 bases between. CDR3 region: CASSFNKGRTYEQYF. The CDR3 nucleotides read TGTGCCAGCAGTTTTAATAAGGGGAGGACCTACGAGCAGTACTTC.